This TCR beta chain was identified during a study of cytomegalovirus exposure and HLA in healthy donors. Study results and limitations: Presence/absence analyses assumed roughly uniform sequencing depth across donors, which may not hold. A later analysis reportedly found that, within productive TCRs, an Asian-associated ancestry cluster had fewer N-insertions than the mean observed across the approximately 700 donors.

This clone showed up just once. The target antigen is unknown. This CDR3 region has 16 residues. Looked up from germline, CDR1 is KGHSH and CDR2 is LQKENI. Trimming took 6 bases from V and 0 from J, leaving 15 bases between them. PCR amplification relied on 60 Vbeta primers (plus 13 Jbeta primers). The method was immunoSEQ multiplex PCR; TCRdb's version includes in-frame clones alone and lacks a portion of them. The sample includes about 200,000 clones, around 81% of them seen just once. Sample: PBMCs. This rearrangement joins TRBV18 to TRBJ1-5; D possibly corresponds to TRBD1 (5 bases). The source is a man aged 30 to 45 in good health and CMV-seronegative. CDR3 sequence (DNA): TGTGCCAGCTCCCAATCGGACACTAATAGCAATCAGCCCCAGCATTTT. Amino acids: CASSQSDTNSNQPQHF.